This is a list of T cell receptor beta chains from one sample in a study of T cells in Graves' hyperthyroidism and ophthalmopathy. TCRdb reprocessed the multiplex PCR reads with MiXCR, giving one entry per CDR3 protein. The sample includes around 450,000 distinct CDR3 sequences, 15% to 18% seen only once; the top ten take roughly 14%. What was sequenced was blood. The source of these receptors is a woman aged 18-35 years with Graves' hyperthyroidism. Each CDR3 is given with its conserved first and last residue. A D gene is named only where the DNA matches it firmly. Size values are once, few and many counts, or a class for expanded clones, and some rows have none.

CDR3	DNA	D	V	J	size
CSARLDQKLFF	TGCAGTGCCAGGCTCGATCAAAAACTGTTTTTT	NA	TRBV20-1	TRBJ1-4	many
CASRRPFWGYTF	TGTGCCAGCAGACGACCTTTCTGGGGCTACACCTTC	NA	TRBV6-1	TRBJ1-2	many
CASSLARGQGDTQYF	TGTGCCAGCAGCTTAGCCAGGGGGCAAGGAGATACGCAGTATTTT	TRBD1	TRBV7-9	TRBJ2-3	few
CASSYGEGGNNQPQHF	TGTGCCAGCAGTTACGGTGAGGGCGGAAACAATCAGCCCCAGCATTTT	NA	TRBV6-1	TRBJ1-5	NA
CASSFMQTNQPQHF	TGTGCCAGCAGTTTCATGCAGACCAATCAGCCCCAGCATTTT	NA	TRBV28	TRBJ1-5	many
CASSQPAPSSEAFF	TGTGCCAGCAGCCAACCTGCCCCGTCCAGTGAAGCTTTCTTT	NA	TRBV3-1	TRBJ1-1	many
CASSFGSLTGYTGELFF	TGTGCCAGCAGCTTCGGCTCCCTTACGGGGTACACCGGGGAGCTGTTTTTT	NA	TRBV7-8	TRBJ2-2	NA
CATSRDQGARVGQPQHF	TGTGCCACCAGCAGAGATCAAGGAGCCAGGGTGGGACAGCCCCAGCATTTT	NA	TRBV15	TRBJ1-5	few
CASSPVGQAEAFF	TGCGCCAGCAGCCCCGTGGGACAGGCTGAAGCTTTCTTT	TRBD1	TRBV5-1	TRBJ1-1	many
CAITTGGLLYGYTF	TGTGCCATAACGACAGGGGGTTTACTCTATGGCTACACCTTC	TRBD1	TRBV2	TRBJ1-2	many
CASSLGLAVLSSYNEQFF	TGTGCCAGCAGCTTGGGACTAGCGGTTCTAAGCTCCTACAATGAGCAGTTCTTC	TRBD2	TRBV7-3	TRBJ2-1	NA
CASRLSLGGYGYTF	TGTGCCAGCAGACTTAGCTTAGGGGGCTATGGCTACACCTTC	NA	TRBV28	TRBJ1-2	few
CASSQGRNEQFF	TGTGCCAGCAGCCAAGGTCGAAATGAGCAGTTCTTC	NA	TRBV14	TRBJ2-1	few
CASSGQGTEAFF	TGTGCCAGCAGTGGACAGGGGACTGAAGCTTTCTTT	TRBD1	TRBV2	TRBJ1-1	NA
CASSQGQRRSGANVLTF	TGTGCCAGCAGTCAAGGACAGAGGCGCTCTGGGGCCAACGTCCTGACTTTC	NA	TRBV2	TRBJ2-6	many
CASSGEMSTEAFF	TGCGCCAGTTCCGGGGAGATGAGCACTGAAGCTTTCTTT	NA	TRBV4-3	TRBJ1-1	NA
CASSLARSSETQYF	TGTGCCAGCAGCCTAGCGCGGAGTAGTGAGACCCAGTACTTC	NA	TRBV7-2	TRBJ2-5	many
CSARDDGSWETQYF	TGCAGTGCTAGAGATGACGGTAGTTGGGAGACCCAGTACTTC	NA	TRBV20-1	TRBJ2-5	many
CSARGRGDGELFF	TGCAGTGCTAGAGGCAGGGGGGACGGGGAGCTGTTTTTT	NA	TRBV20-1	TRBJ2-2	many
CASSSSSGAGAQYF	TGTGCTAGCAGCTCATCTAGCGGAGCCGGGGCCCAGTACTTC	TRBD2	TRBV7-7	TRBJ2-5	many
CASRVTGSRSYEQYF	TGTGCCAGCAGAGTGACAGGGAGCCGCTCCTACGAGCAGTACTTC	TRBD1	TRBV28	TRBJ2-7	NA
CASSPRQNTEAFF	TGTGCCAGCTCTCCTAGACAGAACACTGAAGCTTTCTTT	NA	TRBV18	TRBJ1-1	many
CASSVGGTNEKLFF	TGTGCCAGCAGCGTAGGAGGAACTAATGAAAAACTGTTTTTT	NA	TRBV9	TRBJ1-4	NA
CASTRGGIAKNIQYF	TGTGCCAGCACCCGGGGGGGTATAGCCAAAAACATTCAGTACTTC	TRBD2	TRBV5-1	TRBJ2-4	NA
CASSGSRATVFPQHF	TGTGCCAGCAGCGGGAGCCGGGCCACCGTATTCCCCCAGCATTTT	NA	TRBV2	TRBJ1-5	many
CASSQGLAGGSNTGELFF	TGTGCCAGCAGCCAAGGACTAGCGGGGGGGTCTAACACCGGGGAGCTGTTTTTT	TRBD2	TRBV5-5	TRBJ2-2	few
CASSSRTGSTDMQYF	TGTGCCAGCAGCTCTCGGACAGGGAGCACAGATATGCAGTATTTT	TRBD1	TRBV7-9	TRBJ2-3	NA
CASSPEALTGANVLTF	TGTGCCAGCAGCCCCGAGGCGTTAACTGGGGCCAACGTCCTGACTTTC	NA	TRBV28	TRBJ2-6	many
CASSTRQGPREQFF	TGTGCCAGCAGCACCCGACAGGGCCCCCGGGAGCAGTTCTTC	TRBD1	TRBV7-2	TRBJ2-1	many
CASSLGTGTNGNEQFF	TGCGCCAGCAGCTTGGGTACGGGGACAAACGGCAATGAGCAGTTCTTC	NA	TRBV5-1	TRBJ2-1	many
CASSQEGGLGEKLFF	TGTGCCAGCAGCCAAGAAGGGGGTTTAGGTGAAAAACTGTTTTTT	NA	TRBV3-1	TRBJ1-4	NA
CASSPGPMDFYGYTF	TGTGCCAGCTCACCAGGACCGATGGATTTTTATGGCTACACCTTC	NA	TRBV18	TRBJ1-2	many
CASSEGAGRDTEAFF	TGTGCCAGCAGTGAAGGAGCGGGAAGAGACACTGAAGCTTTCTTT	NA	TRBV2	TRBJ1-1	many
CASSLIFAAYEQYF	TGTGCCAGCAGTTTAATCTTTGCGGCTTACGAGCAGTACTTC	NA	TRBV28	TRBJ2-7	many
CASSFVNVGELYEQYF	TGTGCCAGCAGCTTTGTCAATGTCGGGGAGCTGTACGAGCAGTACTTC	NA	TRBV11-2	TRBJ2-7	NA
CSASRTENKLGYTF	TGCAGTGCTTCCCGGACAGAAAACAAACTAGGCTACACCTTC	NA	TRBV20-1	TRBJ1-2	many
CATSDSRPQETQYF	TGTGCCACCAGTGATTCGCGCCCCCAAGAGACCCAGTACTTC	NA	TRBV24-1	TRBJ2-5	few
CSARKGAGGNQPQHF	TGCAGTGCCCGCAAGGGGGCTGGCGGCAATCAGCCCCAGCATTTT	TRBD1	TRBV20-1	TRBJ1-5	many
CASSLTRAGPLAKNIQYF	TGTGCCAGCAGTTTAACTCGAGCGGGACCGTTAGCCAAAAACATTCAGTACTTC	TRBD2	TRBV12-3/TRBV12-4	TRBJ2-4	many
CASSLGQFATGELFF	TGTGCCAGCAGCTTAGGTCAGTTTGCCACCGGGGAGCTGTTTTTT	NA	TRBV11-2	TRBJ2-2	NA
CASSPRGTAGNTIYF	TGTGCCAGCAGTCCACGGGGGACCGCTGGAAACACCATATATTTT	NA	TRBV27	TRBJ1-3	many
CASSLNDRGNQPQHF	TGTGCCAGCAGCTTAAACGACAGGGGGAATCAGCCCCAGCATTTT	TRBD1	TRBV7-3	TRBJ1-5	NA
CASSLRRSFNNSPLHF	TGTGCCAGCAGTTTGCGGAGGAGCTTTAATAATTCACCCCTCCACTTT	NA	TRBV12-3/TRBV12-4	TRBJ1-6	NA
CASSHQGGGPDQETQYF	TGTGCCAGCAGCCACCAAGGGGGGGGCCCCGACCAAGAGACCCAGTACTTC	NA	TRBV7-2	TRBJ2-5	many
CSASGGKVNEQYF	TGCAGTGCTAGCGGGGGTAAGGTCAACGAGCAGTACTTC	NA	TRBV20-1	TRBJ2-7	many
CASSPRRGTNTGELFF	TGTGCCAGCTCACCCCGGAGGGGAACGAACACCGGGGAGCTGTTTTTT	NA	TRBV18	TRBJ2-2	NA